This is a list of T cell receptor beta chains from one sample in a study of T cells in Graves' hyperthyroidism and ophthalmopathy. MiXCR, run by TCRdb on the multiplex PCR reads, gives a single entry per CDR3 protein. Here the sample spans 500,000 to 550,000 distinct CDR3 sequences, 20% being singletons. The sequenced sample consisted of blood. Receptor source: a young man with Graves' hyperthyroidism. The CDR3 runs from the conserved cysteine through the conserved F or W. The D gene is left open where the match is weak.

len: 16; v_gene: TRBV24-1; j_gene: TRBJ2-5; d_gene: TRBD1; CDR3aa: CATSDLGQGAGETQYF
len: 11; v_gene: TRBV24-1; j_gene: TRBJ2-7; d_gene: .; CDR3aa: CATGEGHEQYF
len: 14; v_gene: TRBV6-1; j_gene: TRBJ1-1; d_gene: .; CDR3aa: CASSPGHWNTEAFF
len: 10; v_gene: TRBV20-1; j_gene: TRBJ2-7; d_gene: .; CDR3aa: CSANREEQYF
len: 13; v_gene: TRBV19; j_gene: TRBJ1-1; d_gene: .; CDR3aa: CASSIHQEPEAFF
len: 14; v_gene: TRBV7-2; j_gene: TRBJ1-5; d_gene: .; CDR3aa: CASSLLGLNQPQHF
len: 13; v_gene: TRBV3-1; j_gene: TRBJ2-7; d_gene: .; CDR3aa: CASTRRGSYEQYF
len: 11; v_gene: TRBV29-1; j_gene: TRBJ1-2; d_gene: .; CDR3aa: CSVRQDYGYTF
len: 13; v_gene: TRBV20-1; j_gene: TRBJ1-5; d_gene: .; CDR3aa: CSASSQYGQPQHF
len: 14; v_gene: TRBV28; j_gene: TRBJ1-5; d_gene: .; CDR3aa: CASSLFPSDQPQHF
len: 14; v_gene: TRBV18; j_gene: TRBJ1-1; d_gene: .; CDR3aa: CASSLSIQTAEAFF
len: 15; v_gene: TRBV4-1; j_gene: TRBJ2-5; d_gene: TRBD1; CDR3aa: CASGRDRVKEETQYF
len: 14; v_gene: TRBV9; j_gene: TRBJ2-5; d_gene: TRBD2; CDR3aa: CASSSGRGEETQYF
len: 12; v_gene: TRBV6-2/TRBV6-3; j_gene: TRBJ1-2; d_gene: .; CDR3aa: CASRTSGYGYTF
len: 14; v_gene: TRBV28; j_gene: TRBJ2-2; d_gene: .; CDR3aa: CASTRGWNTGELFF
len: 15; v_gene: TRBV12-3/TRBV12-4; j_gene: TRBJ1-5; d_gene: .; CDR3aa: CASSSRGDGNQPQHF
len: 15; v_gene: TRBV24-1; j_gene: TRBJ1-2; d_gene: .; CDR3aa: CATSDLRSGVNGYTF
len: 13; v_gene: TRBV11-3; j_gene: TRBJ1-2; d_gene: .; CDR3aa: CASSQRTGFGYTF
len: 14; v_gene: TRBV5-8; j_gene: TRBJ1-1; d_gene: .; CDR3aa: CASSPMTANTEAFF
len: 14; v_gene: TRBV6-2/TRBV6-3; j_gene: TRBJ2-5; d_gene: .; CDR3aa: CASSYYRPQETQYF
len: 14; v_gene: TRBV5-1; j_gene: TRBJ2-2; d_gene: .; CDR3aa: CASSLNSNTGELFF
len: 13; v_gene: TRBV2; j_gene: TRBJ1-2; d_gene: .; CDR3aa: CARETGFNYGYTF
len: 17; v_gene: TRBV11-1; j_gene: TRBJ2-7; d_gene: .; CDR3aa: CASSLVASLSLPYEQYF
len: 14; v_gene: TRBV6-1; j_gene: TRBJ2-5; d_gene: .; CDR3aa: CASSLLAGRETQYF
len: 12; v_gene: TRBV29-1; j_gene: TRBJ2-7; d_gene: .; CDR3aa: CSGRDWGYEQYF
len: 13; v_gene: TRBV6-6; j_gene: TRBJ1-5; d_gene: .; CDR3aa: CASSYGTNQPQHF
len: 17; v_gene: TRBV5-4; j_gene: TRBJ2-2; d_gene: .; CDR3aa: CASSLSSGGGSTGELFF
len: 14; v_gene: TRBV10-3; j_gene: TRBJ1-2; d_gene: TRBD1; CDR3aa: CAISRDREVGGYTF
len: 12; v_gene: TRBV29-1; j_gene: TRBJ2-7; d_gene: .; CDR3aa: CSVALGRNEQYF
len: 14; v_gene: TRBV4-1; j_gene: TRBJ2-7; d_gene: .; CDR3aa: CASSQTGTTYEQYF
len: 14; v_gene: TRBV5-1; j_gene: TRBJ2-5; d_gene: .; CDR3aa: CAGKRTVTEETQYF
len: 17; v_gene: TRBV28; j_gene: TRBJ1-1; d_gene: TRBD1; CDR3aa: CASSSPGTVTWNTEAFF
len: 15; v_gene: TRBV12-3/TRBV12-4; j_gene: TRBJ1-3; d_gene: TRBD1; CDR3aa: CASTTRTGAGNTIYF
len: 12; v_gene: TRBV6-2/TRBV6-3; j_gene: TRBJ2-2; d_gene: .; CDR3aa: CASSYMGGELFF
len: 12; v_gene: TRBV12-3/TRBV12-4; j_gene: TRBJ1-1; d_gene: .; CDR3aa: CASSHIRVEAFF